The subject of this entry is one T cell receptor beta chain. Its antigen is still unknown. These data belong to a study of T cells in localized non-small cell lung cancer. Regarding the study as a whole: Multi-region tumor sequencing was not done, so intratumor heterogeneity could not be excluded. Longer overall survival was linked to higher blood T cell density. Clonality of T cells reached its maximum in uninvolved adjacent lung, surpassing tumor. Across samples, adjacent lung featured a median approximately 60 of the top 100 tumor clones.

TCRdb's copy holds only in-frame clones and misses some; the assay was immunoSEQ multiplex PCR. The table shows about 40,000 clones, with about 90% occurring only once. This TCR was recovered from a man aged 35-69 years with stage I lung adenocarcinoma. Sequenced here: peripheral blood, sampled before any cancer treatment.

The CDR3 region is CASGRQETQYF. The CDR3 DNA reads TGCGCCAGCGGGCGGCAAGAGACCCAGTACTTC. This rearrangement joins TRBV5-1 to TRBJ2-5; D is uncertain. This CDR3 has 11 residues. The germline V gene encodes CDR1 SGHRS and CDR2 YFSETQ. V was trimmed by 7 bases and J by 2 bases, leaving 6 bases between them.